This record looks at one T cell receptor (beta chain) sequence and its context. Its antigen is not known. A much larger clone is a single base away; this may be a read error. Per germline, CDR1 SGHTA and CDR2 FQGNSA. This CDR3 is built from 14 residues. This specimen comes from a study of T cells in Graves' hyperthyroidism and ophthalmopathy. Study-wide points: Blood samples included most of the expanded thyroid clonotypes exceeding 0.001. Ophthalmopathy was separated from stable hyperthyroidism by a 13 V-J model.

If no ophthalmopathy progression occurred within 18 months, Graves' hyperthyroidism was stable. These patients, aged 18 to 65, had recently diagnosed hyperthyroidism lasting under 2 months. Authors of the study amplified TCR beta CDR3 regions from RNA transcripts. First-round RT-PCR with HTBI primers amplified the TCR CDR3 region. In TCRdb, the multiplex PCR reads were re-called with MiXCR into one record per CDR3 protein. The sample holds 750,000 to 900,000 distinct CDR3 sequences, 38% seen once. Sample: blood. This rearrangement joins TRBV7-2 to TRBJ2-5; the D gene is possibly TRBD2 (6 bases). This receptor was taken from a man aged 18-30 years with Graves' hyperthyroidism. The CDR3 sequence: CAGSLGGAPETQYF. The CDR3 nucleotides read TGTGCCGGCAGCTTAGGCGGGGCGCCTGAGACCCAGTACTTC.